This record concerns one T cell receptor beta chain sequence. Its target is unknown. The PCR used 60 Vbeta and 13 Jbeta primers. The method was immunoSEQ multiplex PCR; TCRdb's version includes in-frame clones alone and lacks a portion of them. The sample lists some 98,000 clones; under 85% were seen once. V was shortened by 1 base and J by 4 bases, with 14 bases between the two germline ends. The CDR3 is 16 residues long. Looked up from germline, CDR1 is SGHKS and CDR2 is YYEKEE (reference sequence). This record belongs to a study of cytomegalovirus exposure and HLA in healthy donors. About the research overall: Falling in the Caucasian-associated ancestry cluster were about 82% of some 400 genotyped donors.

Notes on the study in general: Most of the TCR beta V segments (in an earlier analysis) were productive either about 87% or about 30% of the time. Reportedly, fewer N-insertions than the approximately 650-donor mean appeared in an Asian-associated ancestry cluster in a later analysis. According to a later analysis, most TCR beta chains associated with CMV appeared HLA-restricted.

This clonotype originated in a man aged 35-49 years in good health and CMV-seronegative. Sequencing input: PBMCs. The chain carries TRBV5-5 and TRBJ2-2, with D possibly matching TRBD2 (5 bases). The CDR3 sequence is CASSLNGPGVTGELFF. Here the CDR3 DNA reads TGTGCCAGCAGCTTGAACGGCCCCGGGGTCACCGGGGAGCTGTTTTTT.